This section outlines one T cell receptor beta chain sequence together with its context. This CDR3 has 16 amino acids. V shed 5 bases and J 7 bases; nucleotides not matched to a gene: 15. Germline-derived CDR1 and CDR2 are SGHAT and FQNNGV. TCRdb's copy holds only in-frame clones and misses some; the assay was immunoSEQ multiplex PCR. The sample has 10,000 to 13,000 clones; 80% to 90% are singletons. This entry is derived from a study of T cell changes during pregnancy in multiple sclerosis. The chain recombines TRBV11-2 with TRBJ2-7; 9 nucleotides match TRBD1. The sample in question was CD8+ T cells from peripheral blood mononuclear cells, obtained in the first trimester of pregnancy. The TCR was taken from a female donor in good health, enrolled as a control in a pregnancy study. The CDR3 is CASSTSVGTGLGEQYF. The CDR3 coding sequence is TGTGCCAGCAGCACCTCCGTCGGGACAGGGCTGGGTGAGCAGTACTTC.